Below, one T cell receptor (beta chain) is given with its context. This record comes from a study of blood T cell repertoires in COVID-19. Losses at the gene ends were 4 bases for V and 8 bases for J; bases not matched to a gene: 6. Germline CDR1 is LNHNV and CDR2 is YYDKDF (reference sequence). The CDR3 consists of 14 residues. Data came from immunoSEQ multiplex PCR; TCRdb stores just in-frame clones and leaves some out. The table shows about 150,000 clones, with approximately 80% occurring only once. The material sequenced was PBMCs or T cells enriched from blood (not recorded which). The rearrangement joins TRBV15 to TRBJ2-1; 9 positions agree with TRBD1. The TCR sequence derives from a woman in her forties who had recovered from COVID-19. The CDR3 DNA is TGTGCCACCAGCATAGGGACAGGGAGATATGAGCAGTTCTTC. This translates into CATSIGTGRYEQFF. The complete variable domain, with remaining parts taken from reference TRBV15 and TRBJ2-1, reads DAMVIQNPRYQVTQFGKPVTLSCSQTLNHNVMYWYQQKSSQAPKLLFHYYDKDFNNEADTPDNFQSRRPNTSFCFLDIRSPGLGDTAMYLCATSIGTGRYEQFFGPGTRLTVL.